These 25 T cell receptor beta chains were all obtained from the same sample, sequenced in a study of shared clonotypes between healthy human individuals. Libraries were prepared by immunoSEQ multiplex PCR; TCRdb keeps only in-frame clonotypes and omits some of them. In the table there are roughly 1 million clones, 70% to 80% of which are singletons. The sequenced material came from memory CD4+ T cells from PBMCs. The subset denotes: CD45RA-negative fraction. These receptors were collected from a man between 18 and 29 years old in good health. Some clones in this sample may be carry-over from other donors' samples.

The chain recombines TRBV11-2 with TRBJ2-7; D is possibly TRBD1 or TRBD2 (5 bases each). Trimming took off 6 bases at V and 11 bases at J, with 29 bases between the two ends. The CDR3 is made up of 16 amino acids. Looked up from germline, CDR1 is SGHAT and CDR2 is FQNNGV. The CDR3 loop reads CASREIKTGTPQTKYF. CDR3 coding DNA: TGTGCCAGCAGGGAGATCAAAACCGGGACGCCACAAACAAAGTACTTC.

The chain links TRBV5-4 to TRBJ2-7, with TRBD1 identical over 8 bases. There are 15 residues in the CDR3. CDR1 and CDR2 from the germline V gene are SGHNT and YYREEE (reference sequence). After removal of 4 bases from V and 2 bases from J, the junction contained 8 bases not matched to a gene. DNA of the CDR3: TGTGCCAGCAGCAGAACCGGGACAGGCACCTACGAGCAGTACTTC. This gives the protein CASSRTGTGTYEQYF. Full variable domain (missing parts from reference TRBV5-4 and TRBJ2-7): ETGVTQSPTHLIKTRGQQVTLRCSSQSGHNTVSWYQQALGQGPQFIFQYYREEENGRGNFPPRFSGLQFPNYSSELNVNALELDDSALYLCASSRTGTGTYEQYFGPGTRLTVT.

V and J are TRBV15 and TRBJ1-5; no definite D call. CDR1 and CDR2 (germline): LNHNV, YYDKDF (reference sequence). V was trimmed by 6 bases and J by 6 bases, leaving 9 bases between them. The CDR3 is 12 amino acids. This chain's CDR3 is CATSDRIQPQHF. CDR3 nucleotide sequence: TGTGCCACCAGTGATCGGATTCAGCCCCAGCATTTT.

The J gene is TRBJ1-1, the V gene TRBV6-5; D is possibly TRBD1 (5 bases). Deletions cut 6 bases from V and 4 bases from J, with 12 bases between. The CDR3 extends over 13 amino acids. Germline loops: CDR1 MNHEY, CDR2 SVGAGI. Here the CDR3 reads CASRRGSGTEAFF. As DNA, the CDR3 is TGTGCCAGCAGAAGGGGTTCGGGCACTGAAGCTTTCTTT.

The chain recombines TRBV5-1 with TRBJ2-2; TRBD2 is a possible D gene (6 bases). The CDR3 spans 16 residues. The germline V gene encodes CDR1 SGHRS and CDR2 YFSETQ. Deletions cut 1 base from V and 5 bases from J, with 15 bases between. The CDR3 sequence is CASSLNDAGRTGELFF. The DNA for the CDR3 is TGCGCCAGCAGCTTGAACGATGCGGGGAGGACCGGGGAGCTGTTTTTT.

This chain connects TRBV29-1 to TRBJ2-1, with TRBD1 identical over 7 bases. There are 15 residues in the CDR3. The V segment lost 7 bases and the J segment 4 bases; nucleotides outside the gene matches: 13. CDR1 and CDR2 (germline): SQVTM, ANQGSEA. The CDR3 here is CSGYPDRSPYNEQFF. The CDR3 nucleotides read TGCAGCGGATATCCGGACAGGAGCCCATACAATGAGCAGTTCTTC.

The rearrangement uses TRBV4-3 and TRBJ2-1, with 9 bases aligning to TRBD2. This CDR3 region has 22 residues. V shed 0 bases, J shed 1 base, and the junction held 19 bases outside the gene matches. Germline CDR1 is LGHNA and CDR2 is YSLEER. CDR3 nucleotide sequence: TGCGCCAGCAGCCAAGACGTTAGGTTTTGGCGGGAGGGCCAACGTTCCTACAATGAGCAGTTCTTC. It is translated as CASSQDVRFWREGQRSYNEQFF.

This clone was detected only once. This rearrangement joins TRBV28 to TRBJ2-5; 9 bases map to TRBD2. CDR1 and CDR2 from the germline V gene are MDHEN and SYDVKM. V gave up 3 bases and J gave up 2 bases; unmatched junction bases: 7. The CDR3 spans 16 residues. The CDR3 DNA is TGTGCCAGCAGTTTTGTAGCGGGAGTGAATCAAGAGACCCAGTACTTC. Amino acids: CASSFVAGVNQETQYF. The full variable domain, in which reference TRBV28 and TRBJ2-5 provide the parts outside the CDR3, is DVKVTQSSRYLVKRTGEKVFLECVQDMDHENMFWYRQDPGLGLRLIYFSYDVKMKEKGDIPEGYSVSREKKERFSLILESASTNQTSMYLCASSFVAGVNQETQYFGPGTRLLVL.

This clone was counted only a few times. The chain uses TRBV5-1 and TRBJ2-3; no firm D call. The CDR3 has 15 amino acids. The V end was cut by 0 bases, the J end by 3 bases, with 11 bases between. The germline V gene encodes CDR1 SGHRS and CDR2 YFSETQ. The CDR3 DNA sequence: TGCGCCAGCAGCTTGGGAGAAAGAGGTACAGATACGCAGTATTTT. Protein product: CASSLGERGTDTQYF.

This clone was seen just once. The chain links TRBV7-2 to TRBJ2-5, with TRBD1 matching 9 bases. Germline CDR1 is SGHTA and CDR2 is FQGNSA. There are 15 residues in the CDR3. After removal of 5 bases from V and 4 bases from J, the junction contained 8 bases not matched to a gene. CDR3 bases: TGTGCCAGCAGCGCCCGGACAGGGGTTAGAGAGACCCAGTACTTC. Its translation: CASSARTGVRETQYF.

In the case of this clone: The same CDR3 can be traced to other DNA sequences in this sample. This chain connects TRBV7-9 to TRBJ2-3, with a possible D match to TRBD2 (5 bases). The CDR3 length is 15 residues. CDR1 and CDR2 (germline): SEHNR, FQNEAQ (reference sequence). V gave up 1 base and J gave up 0 bases, with 8 bases separating them. DNA for the CDR3: TGTGCCAGCAGCTTAGGTACGGGGAGCACAGATACGCAGTATTTT. The encoded protein is CASSLGTGSTDTQYF. Filled out from reference TRBV7-9 and TRBJ2-3, the complete variable domain reads DTGVSQNPRHKITKRGQNVTFRCDPISEHNRLYWYRQTLGQGPEFLTYFQNEAQLEKSRLLSDRFSAERPKGSFSTLEIQRTEQGDSAMYLCASSLGTGSTDTQYFGPGTRLTVL.

This clone was seen only a few times. The chain combines TRBV11-2 with TRBJ1-1; D is uncertain. Germline lookup yields CDR1 SGHAT and CDR2 FQNNGV. The length of the CDR3 is 15 residues. V gave up 6 bases and J gave up 0 bases, with 14 bases separating them. The CDR3 DNA is TGTGCCAGCAGAGGCCCAGTGCGGATGAACACTGAAGCTTTCTTT. Encoded protein: CASRGPVRMNTEAFF.

V is TRBV9 and J is TRBJ2-1; TRBD1 might be the D (9 bases). The CDR3 is made up of 16 amino acids. CDR1 and CDR2 (germline): SGDLS, YYNGEE. V dropped 4 bases and J dropped 7 bases, with 21 bases sitting between them. The DNA of the CDR3 is TGTGCCAGCAGCAAAACTACAGGGGGCGGGAGGAATGAGCAGTTCTTC. Its translation: CASSKTTGGGRNEQFF.

Worth noting for this clone: Other DNA sequences in the sample encode the same CDR3. The chain has TRBV5-1 and TRBJ1-1; maybe TRBD1 (5 bases). The CDR3 runs to 14 residues. The germline V and J ends were trimmed by 0 bases and 5 bases, with 11 bases remaining between them. CDR1 and CDR2 from the germline V gene are SGHRS and YFSETQ. The DNA of the CDR3 is TGCGCCAGCAGCTTGGGGGTGACAGAAACTGAAGCTTTCTTT. Amino acid sequence: CASSLGVTETEAFF.

CDR3 coding DNA: TGTGCCAGCAGTTTAGCAGGGGGCGCGGGGATTGGCTATGGCTACACCTTC. Its translation is CASSLAGGAGIGYGYTF. The gene calls are TRBV28 and TRBJ1-2, with 8 positions matching TRBD1. Unmatched junction bases numbered 12, after V lost 2 bases and J lost 4 bases. The CDR3 runs to 17 residues. The V gene's germline CDR1 is MDHEN and CDR2 SYDVKM.

Note on this clone: One end of the junction does not line up with germline, which may come from a read error. CDR3 DNA: TGTGCCAGCAGTAAATCGGACCCCTCAGTGGGGTTT. Protein sequence: CASSKSDPSVGF. The chain is built from TRBV28 and TRBJ1-1; the D is unclear. This CDR3 has 12 amino acids. Germline V lookup: CDR1 MDHEN, CDR2 SYDVKM.

CDR3: CASSPREGMNTEAFF. DNA of the CDR3: TGTGCCAGCAGCCCCCGCGAGGGGATGAACACTGAAGCTTTCTTT. The rearrangement links TRBV14 to TRBJ1-1; maybe TRBD1 (5 bases). Germline V gives CDR1 SGHDN, CDR2 FVKESK. This CDR3 comprises 15 residues. Trimming cost V 4 bases and J 0 bases, with 12 bases left between them. Variable domain in full (rest from reference TRBV14 and TRBJ1-1): EAGVTQFPSHSVIEKGQTVTLRCDPISGHDNLYWYRRVMGKEIKFLLHFVKESKQDESGMPNNRFLAERTGGTYSTLKVQPAELEDSGVYFCASSPREGMNTEAFFGQGTRLTVV.

Here the CDR3 DNA reads TGTGCCGCGGGCGGGACGATGGAGACCCAGTACTTC. This codes for CAAGGTMETQYF. This chain uses TRBV7-9 with TRBJ2-5, with TRBD2 as a possible D gene (6 bases). CDR1 is SEHNR, CDR2 FQNEAQ, per germline (reference sequence). Trimming took off 11 bases at V and 5 bases at J, with 15 bases between the two ends. The CDR3 has 12 residues.

The chain links TRBV2 to TRBJ1-1; D ambiguous. Deletions cut 9 bases from V and 0 bases from J, with 11 bases between. The V gene's germline CDR1 is SNHLY and CDR2 FYNNEI. The CDR3 is 13 amino acids. CDR3 DNA: TGTGCCAGGACATCCTCCATGAACACTGAAGCTTTCTTT. This encodes CARTSSMNTEAFF. Looking up the rest from reference TRBV2 and TRBJ1-1 gives the full variable domain: EPEVTQTPSHQVTQMGQEVILRCVPISNHLYFYWYRQILGQKVEFLVSFYNNEISEKSEIFDDQFSVERPDGSNFTLKIRSTKLEDSAMYFCARTSSMNTEAFFGQGTRLTVV.

The V call is TRBV7-3, the J call TRBJ2-2, with no clear D. The CDR3 consists of 16 residues. The V end was cut by 1 base, the J end by 0 bases, with 9 bases between. CDR1 is SGHTA and CDR2 is FQGTGA in the germline V gene. CDR3 residues: CASSLNPPSNTGELFF. The CDR3 DNA is TGTGCCAGCAGCTTAAACCCACCCTCGAACACCGGGGAGCTGTTTTTT.

V usage is TRBV6-5 and J usage is TRBJ2-2, with a possible D match to TRBD2 (5 bases). This CDR3 is 14 amino acids long. CDR1 MNHEY and CDR2 SVGAGI come from the germline V gene. Trimming took 4 bases from V and 5 from J, leaving 11 bases between them. This CDR3 is CASSLGLHTGELFF. CDR3 nucleotides: TGTGCCAGCAGTTTAGGACTCCATACCGGGGAGCTGTTTTTT.

This chain joins TRBV19 and TRBJ2-3; the match to TRBD2 covers 8 bases. Germline trimming cut 6 bases from V and 4 bases from J; bases unmatched to any gene: 12. The CDR3 is 16 amino acids. Germline V gene data show CDR1 as LNHDA and CDR2 as SQIVND (reference sequence). CDR3 protein: CASSPPGLDRADTQYF. DNA of the CDR3: TGTGCCAGTAGCCCGCCGGGACTAGATAGGGCAGATACGCAGTATTTT.

This rearrangement joins TRBV29-1 to TRBJ2-7; 7 nucleotides agree with TRBD1. The junction had 9 bases not matched to a gene; V was cut back by 6 bases and J by 4 bases. This CDR3 has 13 residues. Germline CDR1 and CDR2: SQVTM and ANQGSEA. CDR3 region: CSVEIQGSYEQYF. CDR3 bases: TGCAGCGTAGAAATACAGGGGTCTTACGAGCAGTACTTC.

This chain uses TRBV2 with TRBJ1-1, with D possibly being TRBD1 (6 bases). Trimming left V 9 bases short and J 0 bases short, with 11 bases between. The length of the CDR3 is 13 residues. Germline V gene data show CDR1 as SNHLY and CDR2 as FYNNEI. CDR3 amino acids: CARGDTLNTEAFF. The CDR3 nucleotides read TGTGCCAGGGGGGACACTCTGAACACTGAAGCTTTCTTT.

The chain uses TRBV5-1 and TRBJ1-5, with 9 bases matching TRBD1. The CDR3 extends over 14 amino acids. The germline V gene has CDR1 SGHRS and CDR2 YFSETQ. The V segment lost 4 bases and the J segment 7 bases; nucleotides outside the gene matches: 6. CDR3 nucleotide sequence: TGCGCCAGCAGCGAGACAGGGGGTAGCCAGCCCCAGCATTTT. Translated, it gives CASSETGGSQPQHF.